Below are 20 T cell receptor beta chains sequenced from a single sample in a study of CD8 T cells in Susac syndrome. When the RNA was reverse transcribed, random hexamers were used with an input of roughly 0.45 to 1 ug. TCRdb reanalysed the immunoSEQ multiplex PCR reads using MiXCR and keeps one entry per CDR3 protein. The sample lists more than 150,000 distinct CDR3 sequences, about 96% seen once, with about 0.13% in the top ten. Sequenced material: CD4+ T cells from PBMCs. The receptors originated from a human donor with Susac syndrome.

The chain combines TRBV20-1 with TRBJ1-1; D gene unclear. V gave up 3 bases and J gave up 7 bases, with 9 bases separating them. CDR1 is DFQATT and CDR2 is SNEGSKA in the germline V gene (reference sequence). This CDR3 is 11 amino acids long. CDR3 protein: CSASFLLEAFF. In DNA, the CDR3 is TGCAGTGCTAGTTTCCTTCTTGAAGCTTTCTTT.

The V and J genes are TRBV7-6 and TRBJ2-7; D is perhaps TRBD1 or TRBD2 (7 bases each). The CDR3 is 16 residues long. V was clipped by 0 bases and J by 1 base, with 13 bases between them. Germline V CDR1 and CDR2: SGHVS, FNYEAQ. The CDR3 reads CASSLARQGGSYEQYF. In nucleotides, the CDR3 is TGTGCCAGCAGCTTAGCGCGGCAGGGGGGGTCCTACGAGCAGTACTTC. The whole variable domain, filled in from reference TRBV7-6 and TRBJ2-7, reads GAGVSQSPRYKVTKRGQDVALRCDPISGHVSLYWYRQALGQGPEFLTYFNYEAQQDKSGLPNDRFSAERPEGSISTLTIQRTEQRDSAMYRCASSLARQGGSYEQYFGPGTRLTVT.

This clonotype has just one count. The rearrangement uses TRBV11-2 and TRBJ2-1; TRBD1 aligns across 7 bases. This CDR3 has 14 residues. V dropped 3 bases and J dropped 4; count of bases not matched to a gene: 3. Looked up from germline, CDR1 is SGHAT and CDR2 is FQNNGV. CDR3 residues: CASSLGQRYNEQFF. The CDR3 DNA reads TGTGCCAGCAGCTTGGGACAGCGATACAATGAGCAGTTCTTC.

V is TRBV2 and J is TRBJ2-7, with D unclear. CDR3 size: 12 residues. Germline V gene data show CDR1 as SNHLY and CDR2 as FYNNEI. V lost 6 bases to trimming and J lost 2 bases, with 8 bases between them. The CDR3 is CASRGGTYEQYF. CDR3 DNA: TGTGCCAGCAGGGGTGGGACCTACGAGCAGTACTTC.

The gene calls are TRBV2 and TRBJ1-2; D ambiguous. The ends were cut back, 11 bases at V and 0 bases at J, with 13 bases in the middle. This CDR3 is 13 amino acids long. The germline V gene encodes CDR1 SNHLY and CDR2 FYNNEI. The CDR3 bases are TGTGCCGATACAGTGGGGACTAACTATGGCTACACCTTC. Amino acids: CADTVGTNYGYTF.

The genes are TRBV13 and TRBJ1-2, with D perhaps TRBD1 (5 bases). V was cut by 7 bases and J by 4 bases, with 10 bases left in between. Germline V gene lookup returns CDR1 PRHDT and CDR2 FYEKMQ (reference sequence). The CDR3 loop spans 12 amino acids. The CDR3 nucleotides read TGTGCCAGCAAAACAGGCTTCTATGGCTACACCTTC. Amino acid sequence: CASKTGFYGYTF. Together with reference TRBV13 and TRBJ1-2, the CDR3 gives the full variable domain: AAGVIQSPRHLIKEKRETATLKCYPIPRHDTVYWYQQGPGQDPQFLISFYEKMQSDKGSIPDRFSAQQFSDYHSELNMSSLELGDSALYFCASKTGFYGYTFGSGTRLTVV.

V is TRBV10-3 and J is TRBJ2-6, with 7 bases fitting TRBD1. Germline V gives CDR1 ENHRY, CDR2 SYGVKD. V was pared by 2 bases and J by 0 bases, with 4 bases of the junction left unmatched. The CDR3 loop spans 17 amino acids. Here the CDR3 DNA reads TGTGCCATCAGTGAGGGGACAGTGATCTCTGGGGCCAACGTCCTGACTTTC. This gives the protein CAISEGTVISGANVLTF.

The chain recombines TRBV20-1 with TRBJ2-3; TRBD1 matches at 7 bases. There are 15 residues in the CDR3. V gave up 1 base and J gave up 1 base; unmatched junction bases: 5. CDR1 DFQATT and CDR2 SNEGSKA come from the germline V gene (reference sequence). The CDR3 DNA reads as TGCAGTGCTAGAGGACCCGGGACAGGCACAGATACGCAGTATTTT. Translating it yields CSARGPGTGTDTQYF.

V and J are TRBV5-1 and TRBJ2-3; no firm D call. V was pared by 6 bases and J by 0 bases, with 11 bases between. Germline V gives CDR1 SGHRS, CDR2 YFSETQ. There are 14 residues in the CDR3. The CDR3 coding sequence is TGCGCCAGCAAGCCGGCGACTAGCACAGATACGCAGTATTTT. Its translation is CASKPATSTDTQYF.

The rearrangement joins TRBV6-5 to TRBJ2-7; D is perhaps TRBD1 (6 bases). Per germline, CDR1 MNHEY and CDR2 SVGAGI. The CDR3 spans 14 residues. The V end was cut by 2 bases, the J end by 4 bases, with 12 bases between. CDR3 amino acids: CASSYDGGWYEQYV. The CDR3 DNA sequence: TGTGCCAGCAGTTACGATGGGGGCTGGTACGAGCAGTACGTC.

J is TRBJ2-1 and V is TRBV6-2 or TRBV6-3; D is unclear. The CDR3 is 14 amino acids. The V gene lost 6 bases and the J gene lost 2 bases, with 11 bases spanning the gap. The germline gives CDR1 MNHEY, CDR2 SVGEGT. CDR3 sequence: CASRPAGPYNEQFF. The CDR3 DNA reads TGTGCCAGCAGGCCTGCCGGTCCCTACAATGAGCAGTTCTTC.

The rearrangement links TRBV7-2 to TRBJ2-7, with no clear D. V lost 0 bases and J lost 5, with 17 bases in between. Germline-derived CDR1 and CDR2 are SGHTA and FQGNSA. This CDR3 has 16 amino acids. The CDR3 region has the DNA TGTGCCAGCAGCTTAGCAACCCCTGCCCCCCTCCACGAGCAGTACTTC. The encoded protein is CASSLATPAPLHEQYF.

The chain employs TRBV28 and TRBJ2-1; D may be TRBD1 (6 bases). Germline CDR1 and CDR2: MDHEN and SYDVKM. Deletions cut 5 bases from V and 10 bases from J, with 15 bases between. This CDR3 is built from 13 residues. DNA of the CDR3: TGTGCCAGCAGTCTGACGCCCGACAGGGAGCAGTTCTTC. As protein: CASSLTPDREQFF.

This clonotype turned up a few times. The rearrangement uses TRBV6-6 and TRBJ2-7; 9 bases are shared with TRBD1. This CDR3 comprises 15 residues. Germline lookup yields CDR1 MNHNY and CDR2 SVGAGI (reference sequence). The V gene end was trimmed by 4 bases and the J gene end by 2 bases; junction bases not matched to a gene: 6. The CDR3 sequence is CASSLPGQGTYEQYF. DNA for the CDR3: TGTGCCAGCAGTTTACCGGGACAGGGAACCTACGAGCAGTACTTC.

In this sample, this clonotype turned up once. The rearrangement joins TRBV20-1 to TRBJ2-5, with D maybe TRBD1 (5 bases). Trimming pared 4 bases from V and 1 base from J, leaving 13 bases between. This CDR3 has 14 amino acids. Germline V CDR1 and CDR2: DFQATT, SNEGSKA (reference sequence). The CDR3 DNA reads TGCAGTGCTATGGGGCTGCACTCCCAAGAGACCCAGTACTTC. Its protein product is CSAMGLHSQETQYF.

The chain couples TRBV7-9 to TRBJ1-1, with TRBD1 identical over 7 bases. V was clipped by 3 bases and J by 7 bases; unmatched bases: 5. The CDR3 sequence is 13 residues long. The germline V gene has CDR1 SEHNR and CDR2 FQNEAQ (reference sequence). The CDR3: CASSLEGAGEAFF. In DNA form, the CDR3 reads TGTGCCAGCAGCTTGGAGGGGGCCGGTGAAGCTTTCTTT.

V usage is TRBV6-2 or TRBV6-3 and J usage is TRBJ1-2, with 7 bases lining up with TRBD1. V shed 7 bases and J 7 bases; nucleotides not matched to a gene: 9. CDR1 and CDR2 from the germline V gene are MNHEY and SVGEGT. This CDR3 has 13 residues. CDR3 coding DNA: TGTGCCAGCACCATCGGACAGGCGGGTGGCTACACCTTC. This encodes CASTIGQAGGYTF.

The J gene is TRBJ2-7, the V gene TRBV29-1; tentatively, D is TRBD1 (6 bases). The CDR3 spans 14 residues. Germline V gene lookup returns CDR1 SQVTM and CDR2 ANQGSEA. Deletions cut 4 bases from V and 7 bases from J, with 20 bases between. DNA for the CDR3: TGCAGCGTTGTTATCCGCCGACAGGTGGGTGAGCAGTACTTC. Amino acids: CSVVIRRQVGEQYF.

V usage is TRBV30 and J usage is TRBJ2-5; D tentatively reads TRBD1 or TRBD2 (6 bases each). This CDR3 region has 12 residues. Looked up from germline, CDR1 is GTSNPN and CDR2 is SVGIG (reference sequence). The V end was cut by 8 bases, the J end by 7 bases, with 17 bases between. As DNA, the CDR3 is TGTGCCCGTGACAGGTTGGAGGGGACCCAGTACTTC. It translates to CARDRLEGTQYF.

The chain is built from TRBV3-1 and TRBJ2-1; D ambiguous. The CDR3 spans 11 residues. The V end was cut by 3 bases, the J end by 8 bases, with 5 bases between. Germline V CDR1 and CDR2: LGHDT, YNNKEL (reference sequence). As DNA, the CDR3 is TGTGCCAGCAGCCAGTACGATGAGCAGTTCTTC. Protein product: CASSQYDEQFF.